Detailed here is one T cell receptor (beta chain). Antigen: not known. Germline V lookup: CDR1 SGHVS, CDR2 FNYEAQ. The CDR3 consists of 14 residues. Deletions cut 5 bases from V and 1 base from J, with 8 bases between. This record belongs to a study of cytomegalovirus exposure and HLA in healthy donors. The wider study: An early data release held 79 million or so unique TCRs from HLA-typed donors. Notes on the study in general: What a later analysis showed was that several of the most significant clusters appeared linked to common viral pathogens. It was shown in a later analysis that HLA-associated TCR beta chains were more clonally expanded than other, equally common chains. In an earlier analysis, about 87% or about 30%: the productive usage of most TCR beta V segments.

PCR used 60 Vbeta primers and 13 Jbeta primers. Measured with immunoSEQ multiplex PCR; TCRdb has only the in-frame clones, and not every one. Here the sample spans 120,000 to 150,000 clones, about 79% being singletons. This chain joins TRBV7-6 and TRBJ2-2; TRBD2 is a possible D gene (5 bases). The TCR originated in a male donor in good health and CMV-seronegative. Specimen: PBMCs. CDR3 loop: CASSASGNTGELFF. CDR3 in DNA: TGTGCCAGCAGCGCAAGCGGGAACACCGGGGAGCTGTTTTTT. The whole variable domain, remainder taken from reference TRBV7-6 and TRBJ2-2, is GAGVSQSPRYKVTKRGQDVALRCDPISGHVSLYWYRQALGQGPEFLTYFNYEAQQDKSGLPNDRFSAERPEGSISTLTIQRTEQRDSAMYRCASSASGNTGELFFGEGSRLTVL.